These 9 T cell receptor beta chains were all obtained from the same sample, sequenced in a study of shared clonotypes between healthy human individuals. The method was immunoSEQ multiplex PCR; TCRdb's version includes in-frame clones alone and lacks a portion of them. The repertoire holds about 2,500,000 clones, with over 85% as singletons. Material: naive CD4+ T cells sorted from blood. Noted subset: CD45RA+ positively selected. The receptors come from a man aged 18 to 29 in good health.

The chain carries TRBV10-3 and TRBJ2-7; 12 bases fit TRBD2. The CDR3 totals 19 residues. CDR1 is ENHRY and CDR2 is SYGVKD in the germline V gene. Losses at the gene ends were 3 bases for V and 3 bases for J; bases not matched to a gene: 15. Here the CDR3 reads CAISDPGTSGLGHVYEQYF. The CDR3, as DNA: TGTGCCATCAGTGATCCCGGGACTAGCGGGTTAGGGCACGTCTACGAGCAGTACTTC.

Comments on this clone: Distinct nucleotide sequences in the sample also encode this CDR3. The gene calls are TRBV6-1 and TRBJ2-6, with D unclear. CDR3 length: 14 amino acids. Trimming took 4 bases from V and 2 from J, leaving 6 bases between them. Germline V gene sequence: CDR1 MNHNS, CDR2 SASEGT. Here the CDR3 reads CASSGGTGANVLTF. As DNA, the CDR3 is TGTGCCAGCAGTGGAGGTACTGGGGCCAACGTCCTGACTTTC.

This rearrangement joins TRBV5-6 to TRBJ1-2; 9 bases align to TRBD1. The CDR3 contains 17 residues. Trimming took 0 bases from V and 6 from J; bases not matched to a gene: 12. Germline V gene data show CDR1 as SGHDT and CDR2 as YYEEEE. This CDR3 is CASSLGLTGGRMDGYTF. The DNA for the CDR3 is TGTGCCAGCAGCTTGGGCCTGACAGGGGGGCGGATGGATGGCTACACCTTC.

The chain is built from TRBV4-2 and TRBJ2-1; 15 positions agree with TRBD2. CDR3 size: 21 residues. V lost 0 bases and J lost 9; bases outside the gene matches: 18. Germline V gives CDR1 LGHNA, CDR2 YNFKEQ. CDR3 DNA: TGTGCCAGCAGCCAAGATCCCGCACAGGCGGGACTAGCGGGAGGATTCTCTGAGCAGTTCTTC. Amino acid sequence: CASSQDPAQAGLAGGFSEQFF.

The chain joins TRBV5-4 to TRBJ2-1; D perhaps matches TRBD2 (6 bases). Trimming took 3 bases from V and 4 from J, leaving 14 bases between them. The germline gives CDR1 SGHNT, CDR2 YYREEE (reference sequence). This CDR3 comprises 15 residues. The CDR3 here is CASSSRDSLYNEQFF. Here the CDR3 DNA reads TGTGCCAGCAGCTCCCGGGACTCGTTATACAATGAGCAGTTCTTC.

This clone has only one observation. The CDR3 DNA sequence: TGTGCTAGTGGTTTGGCCCTCTCATACAGTGACGCCTCCTACGAGCAGTACTTC. As protein: CASGLALSYSDASYEQYF. This chain connects TRBV12-5 to TRBJ2-7; D is unresolved. V was pared by 1 base and J by 0 bases, with 19 bases between. CDR1 and CDR2 from the germline V gene are LGHNT and FRNRAP. The length of the CDR3 is 18 residues.

The chain is built from TRBV7-9 and TRBJ2-7; D uncertain. Looked up from germline, CDR1 is SEHNR and CDR2 is FQNEAQ (reference sequence). This CDR3 contains 14 residues. With 4 bases removed from V and 7 bases from J, the gap between germline ends came to 17 bases. The CDR3 region has the DNA TGTGCCAGCAGCTCTTCGGGCCTTGTGGTGGAGCAGTACTTC. Amino acids: CASSSSGLVVEQYF.

V and J are TRBV6-5 and TRBJ1-3; D is uncertain. The ends were cut back, 5 bases at V and 4 bases at J, with 15 bases in the middle. This CDR3 is 15 amino acids long. CDR1 MNHEY and CDR2 SVGAGI come from the germline V gene. The CDR3 coding sequence is TGTGCCAGCAGTCAACACGGTGCTCTGGGAAACACCATATATTTT. Residues: CASSQHGALGNTIYF.

This sequence joins TRBV5-1 and TRBJ2-7; the match to TRBD1 covers 7 bases. This CDR3 has 15 amino acids. With 3 bases clipped from V and 6 bases from J, the junction kept 12 bases outside the gene matches. CDR1 SGHRS and CDR2 YFSETQ come from the germline V gene. In DNA, the CDR3 is TGCGCCAGCAGCTCTCGACAGGGCAGTGGGTCCGAGCAGTACTTC. Amino acids: CASSSRQGSGSEQYF.